The next 7 T cell receptor beta chains were all read from a single sample in a study of human T cells and chemical hapten exposure (dated by TCRdb to about 2021). Library prep was done by RACE. The reads were generated on a NextSeq 500. The public reads were reanalyzed by TCRdb: fastp trimming at Q25, MiXCR alignment, in-frame beta chains only. CDR3 protein sequences are deduplicated, and each keeps its most common genes and DNA. In all, the sample holds some 170,000 distinct CDR3 sequences, and around 20% of those were seen once. The top ten clonotypes cover approximately 6.7% of the sample. According to the study, the label for this sample's time point signals: patch test 1, 2 weeks after DPC sensitization. The meaning of the sample's treatment or condition label: therapeutic diphenylcyclopropenone sensitization with weekly scalp DPC. Source: whole blood, taken in connection with sensitization to the hapten diphenylcyclopropenone (DPC). The receptors were gathered from a woman aged 45-65 years with alopecia areata. Some clones in this sample may be carry-over from other donors' samples.

The chain uses TRBV4-2 and TRBJ2-5; TRBD2 aligns across 15 bases. Losses at the gene ends were 0 bases for V and 5 bases for J; bases not matched to a gene: 1. CDR1 and CDR2 (germline): LGHNA, YNFKEQ. The CDR3 contains 16 residues. CDR3 sequence reads: CASSQEGTSGRETQYF. In DNA, the CDR3 is TGTGCCAGCAGCCAAGAAGGGACTAGCGGGAGGGAGACCCAGTACTTC.

In its sample, this clonotype was seen a few times. This chain uses TRBV11-3 with TRBJ2-2; 10 bases agree with TRBD2. Germline V gene data show CDR1 as SGHNT and CDR2 as YENEEA. The CDR3 has 20 residues. V shed 5 bases and J 0 bases; nucleotides not matched to a gene: 15. DNA for the CDR3: TGTGCCAGCAGCAAACACGGACTAGCGGAGGGGGTTCCGAACACCGGGGAGCTGTTTTTT. This sequence encodes CASSKHGLAEGVPNTGELFF.

The chain recombines TRBV12-3 or TRBV12-4 with TRBJ2-1, with 12 bases matching TRBD2. Unmatched junction bases numbered 8, after V lost 7 bases and J lost 7 bases. This CDR3 has 15 residues. CDR3 amino acids: CASILRLAGDNEQFF. CDR3 DNA sequence: TGTGCCAGCATTCTTAGACTAGCGGGAGATAATGAGCAGTTCTTC.

This clonotype was seen only a few times. This chain uses TRBV6-2 or TRBV6-3 with TRBJ2-1; no reliable D call. From germline, CDR1 is MNHEY and CDR2 SVGEGT. The CDR3 extends over 15 amino acids. The V end lost 3 bases, the J end lost 4 bases, and 13 bases lay between the germline ends. DNA of the CDR3: TGTGCCAGCAGTTATAGTCCTCTAAGGTACAATGAGCAGTTCTTC. It encodes CASSYSPLRYNEQFF.

This chain connects TRBV29-1 to TRBJ2-7; 11 bases map to TRBD1. The CDR3 has 14 amino acids. CDR1 is SQVTM and CDR2 is ANQGSEA in the germline V gene. The junction had 8 bases not matched to a gene; V was cut back by 1 base and J by 9 bases. The CDR3 here is CSVEVLGTGGGQYF. The CDR3 bases are TGCAGCGTTGAAGTGCTCGGGACAGGGGGAGGGCAGTACTTC.

This clonotype was seen more than once but under ten times. The chain combines TRBV7-2 with TRBJ2-1; tentatively, D is TRBD2 (5 bases). This CDR3 is 10 amino acids long. Trimming removed 6 bases at V and 9 bases at J, with 6 bases between. CDR1 and CDR2 from the germline V gene are SGHTA and FQGNSA. CDR3 region: CASRAGEQFF. The CDR3 DNA sequence: TGTGCCAGCAGGGCGGGTGAGCAGTTCTTC.

This clonotype was counted a few times. The V call is TRBV20-1, the J call TRBJ1-4, with D unclear. V lost 0 bases and J 4 bases, leaving 9 bases between the germline ends. Germline V gene sequence: CDR1 DFQATT, CDR2 SNEGSKA (reference sequence). The CDR3 is made up of 14 amino acids. The CDR3 loop is CSARDRRFNEKLFF. CDR3 in DNA: TGCAGTGCTAGAGATCGTCGTTTTAATGAAAAACTGTTTTTT.